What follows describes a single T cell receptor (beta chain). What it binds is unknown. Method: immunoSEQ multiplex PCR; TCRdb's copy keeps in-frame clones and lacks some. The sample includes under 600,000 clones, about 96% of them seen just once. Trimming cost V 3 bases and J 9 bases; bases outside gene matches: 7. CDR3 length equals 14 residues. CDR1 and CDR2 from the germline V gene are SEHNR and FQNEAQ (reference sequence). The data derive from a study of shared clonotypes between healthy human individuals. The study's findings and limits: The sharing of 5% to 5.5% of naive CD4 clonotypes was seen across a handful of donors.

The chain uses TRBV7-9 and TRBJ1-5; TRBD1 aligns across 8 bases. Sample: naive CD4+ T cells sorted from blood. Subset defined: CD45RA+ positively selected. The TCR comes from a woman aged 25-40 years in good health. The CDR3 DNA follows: TGTGCCAGCAGCTTGGGACAGGCATCACGGCCCCAGCATTTT. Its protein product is CASSLGQASRPQHF.